Shown below are 31 T cell receptor beta chains from a single sample sequenced in a study of blood T cell repertoires in COVID-19. This table comes from immunoSEQ multiplex PCR, and its TCRdb copy is limited to in-frame clones, with some not included. The sample shows 150,000 to 200,000 clones, 75% to 90% of them seen only once. The sequenced sample consisted of PBMCs or T cells enriched from blood (not recorded which). These receptors all come from a man aged 35 to 55 who had recovered from COVID-19.

This chain connects TRBV27 to TRBJ2-7, with a possible D match to TRBD1 (5 bases). The CDR3 has 15 amino acids. Trimming took off 1 base at V and 3 bases at J, with 13 bases between the two ends. Per germline, CDR1 MNHEY and CDR2 SMNVEV (reference sequence). The CDR3 sequence: CASSLWQGQNYEQYF. CDR3 nucleotides: TGTGCCAGCAGTTTATGGCAGGGTCAAAACTACGAGCAGTACTTC.

The table lists this clone with many counts. The V gene is TRBV24-1, the J gene TRBJ2-5; no clear D gene. Germline assignment: CDR1 KGHDR and CDR2 SFDVKD. V lost 7 bases and J lost 3, with 8 bases in between. CDR3 size: 12 residues. The CDR3 spells CATRADKETQYF. For the CDR3, the DNA is TGTGCCACCAGGGCGGATAAAGAGACCCAGTACTTC.

CDR3 sequence: CAWSVRQGITYNEKLFF. The CDR3 DNA is TGTGCCTGGAGTGTACGACAGGGGATTACCTACAATGAAAAACTGTTTTTT. V gene TRBV30 combines with J gene TRBJ1-4; 8 nucleotides match TRBD1. Germline V CDR1 and CDR2: GTSNPN, SVGIG (reference sequence). With V trimmed by 0 bases and J by 5 bases, 11 bases remained unmatched. The CDR3 runs 17 residues.

This chain uses TRBV30 with TRBJ1-6, with D uncertain. V was pared by 3 bases and J by 8 bases, with 5 bases between. This CDR3 has 11 residues. The germline V gene has CDR1 GTSNPN and CDR2 SVGIG (reference sequence). CDR3 DNA: TGTGCCTGGAGACAAGATTCACCCCTCCACTTT. This encodes CAWRQDSPLHF. The full variable domain, rest sourced from reference TRBV30 and TRBJ1-6, is SQTIHQWPATLVQPVGSPLSLECTVEGTSNPNLYWYRQAAGRGLQLLFYSVGIGQISSEVPQNLSASRPQDRQFILSSKKLLLSDSGFYLCAWRQDSPLHFGNGTRLTVT.

The gene calls are TRBV15 and TRBJ1-3, with TRBD1 identical over 9 bases. Per germline, CDR1 LNHNV and CDR2 YYDKDF (reference sequence). CDR3 length equals 17 residues. V was clipped by 0 bases and J by 4 bases; unmatched bases: 7. CDR3 loop: CATSREPGGTGGNTIYF. CDR3 DNA: TGTGCCACCAGCAGAGAACCCGGTGGGACAGGGGGAAACACCATATATTTT.

This clone was detected only once. The rearrangement joins TRBV30 to TRBJ1-4, with D possibly TRBD1 on 6 matching bases. Germline V gives CDR1 GTSNPN, CDR2 SVGIG (reference sequence). V was cut by 8 bases and J by 3 bases, with 13 bases left in between. The CDR3 covers 13 residues. Here the CDR3 DNA reads TGTGCCGGTGAACAGGGACCTAATGAAAAACTGTTTTTT. Translated, it gives CAGEQGPNEKLFF.

In this sample, this clone turned up a few times. Germline and junction disagree at one end, which may indicate a read error. V is TRBV7-7 and J is TRBJ2-2, with 7 positions matching TRBD1. CDR1 is SSHAT and CDR2 is FNYEAQ in the germline V gene (reference sequence). The CDR3 has 14 residues. The chain's CDR3 is CASSLGQKNGELFF. CDR3 nucleotides: TGTGCTAGCAGCTTGGGACAGAAGAACGGGGAGCTGTTTTTT.

The V gene is TRBV25-1, the J gene TRBJ2-1; D possibly corresponds to TRBD1 (6 bases). Germline V gene lookup returns CDR1 MGHDK and CDR2 SYGVNS. The CDR3 extends over 14 amino acids. V gave up 5 bases and J gave up 4 bases, with 12 bases separating them. The CDR3 sequence: CASSSGTRYNEQFF. The CDR3 DNA reads TGTGCCAGCAGTTCCGGGACAAGATACAATGAGCAGTTCTTC.

DNA of the CDR3: TGTGCCAGCTCCCCAAGGGGTTCTGTCCACGAGCAGTACTTC. The encoded protein is CASSPRGSVHEQYF. This rearrangement joins TRBV2 to TRBJ2-7; TRBD1 might be the D (5 bases). CDR1 and CDR2 from the germline V gene are SNHLY and FYNNEI. V was cut by 8 bases and J by 5 bases, with 19 bases left in between. The length of the CDR3 is 14 residues.

The chain employs TRBV7-2 and TRBJ1-5; no clear D. The CDR3 is 16 amino acids. The germline CDR1 and CDR2 sequences are SGHTA and FQGNSA. The V and J ends lost 5 bases and 5 bases respectively, with 19 bases between them. CDR3 sequence reads: CASSQDAGRWDQPQHF. The CDR3 DNA reads TGTGCCAGCAGCCAAGACGCCGGGAGATGGGATCAGCCCCAGCATTTT. Combining the CDR3 with reference TRBV7-2 and TRBJ1-5 gives the whole variable domain GAGVSQSPSNKVTEKGKDVELRCDPISGHTALYWYRQSLGQGLEFLIYFQGNSAPDKSGLPSDRFSAERTGGSVSTLTIQRTQQEDSAVYLCASSQDAGRWDQPQHFGDGTRLSIL.

A few counts support this clone. The chain carries TRBV5-5 and TRBJ1-1, with TRBD1 matching over 8 bases. Germline lookup yields CDR1 SGHKS and CDR2 YYEKEE (reference sequence). There are 14 residues in the CDR3. The V gene end was trimmed by 0 bases and the J gene end by 7 bases; junction bases not matched to a gene: 5. CDR3 protein: CASSLGDRSHEAFF. For the CDR3, the DNA is TGTGCCAGCAGCTTGGGGGACAGGTCCCATGAAGCTTTCTTT.

The gene calls are TRBV4-1 and TRBJ1-2; D is perhaps TRBD1 (6 bases). Trimming removed 3 bases from V and 7 bases from J, with 15 bases in between. CDR1 and CDR2 (germline): MGHRA, YSYEKL. The CDR3 loop spans 14 amino acids. The CDR3 spells CASSHTGGGGGYTF. Here the CDR3 DNA reads TGCGCCAGCAGCCACACCGGGGGAGGGGGTGGCTACACCTTC.

The table lists this clone with a count of one. The chain is built from TRBV5-1 and TRBJ2-7, with a weak D call TRBD2 (6 bases). V lost 4 bases to trimming and J lost 3 bases, with 17 bases between them. Per the germline V gene, CDR1 is SGHRS and CDR2 is YFSETQ. The CDR3 length is 15 residues. For the CDR3, the DNA is TGCGCCAGCAGCCCTGGAGGGGCAGGGTTCTACGAGCAGTACTTC. Its translation is CASSPGGAGFYEQYF.

This clone was found once. V and J are TRBV28 and TRBJ2-1; a weak D match, TRBD2 (6 bases). Trimming shortened V by 8 bases and J by 4 bases, and 15 bases separated the two germline ends. The CDR3 is made up of 14 amino acids. Germline lookup yields CDR1 MDHEN and CDR2 SYDVKM. The CDR3 is CASWGDGTYNEQFF. In DNA, the CDR3 is TGTGCCAGCTGGGGGGACGGAACGTACAATGAGCAGTTCTTC.

This clone showed up many times. CDR3 in DNA: TGTGCCAGCAGCTTAGGTGCTCCCCCCGGGGACACCGGGGAGCTGTTTTTT. Residues: CASSLGAPPGDTGELFF. This chain connects TRBV7-3 to TRBJ2-2; D may be TRBD2 (5 bases). V was shortened by 2 bases and J by 3 bases, with 16 bases between the two germline ends. Germline CDR1 reads SGHTA; CDR2 reads FQGTGA. The CDR3 spans 17 residues.

The J gene is TRBJ1-2, the V gene TRBV5-1; the D gene is possibly TRBD1 (5 bases). From germline, CDR1 is SGHRS and CDR2 YFSETQ. CDR3 size: 14 residues. The germline V and J ends were trimmed by 7 bases and 6 bases, with 19 bases remaining between them. CDR3: CASLKPGQGHGYTF. For the CDR3, the DNA is TGCGCCAGCCTCAAGCCAGGGCAGGGCCATGGCTACACCTTC.

V is TRBV4-1 and J is TRBJ1-2, with 7 bases that match TRBD1. The length of the CDR3 is 19 residues. Unmatched junction bases numbered 13, after V lost 0 bases and J lost 0 bases. Germline V gives CDR1 MGHRA, CDR2 YSYEKL. DNA of the CDR3: TGCGCCAGCAGCCAAGATCTTAAAGGGGGCCTCGCTGCTAACTATGGCTACACCTTC. It is translated as CASSQDLKGGLAANYGYTF.

The rearrangement links TRBV19 to TRBJ1-2; D is perhaps TRBD1 (5 bases). Germline V lookup: CDR1 LNHDA, CDR2 SQIVND (reference sequence). The CDR3 totals 11 residues. V lost 7 bases, J lost 7 bases, and 10 bases lay in between. The CDR3 DNA is TGTGCCAGTACCAGGGAAAGTGGCTACACCTTC. Amino acids: CASTRESGYTF.

The CDR3 sequence is CSGYTGINEQYF. The CDR3 nucleotides are TGCAGCGGCTATACAGGGATTAACGAGCAGTACTTC. V usage is TRBV29-1 and J usage is TRBJ2-7; TRBD1 is a possible D gene (6 bases). With 7 bases removed from V and 5 bases from J, the gap between germline ends came to 15 bases. In germline, CDR1 is SQVTM, CDR2 ANQGSEA. The CDR3 runs to 12 residues.

This rearrangement joins TRBV9 to TRBJ1-1; TRBD1 matches at 8 bases. The CDR3 is made up of 14 amino acids. V shed 0 bases and J 5 bases; nucleotides not matched to a gene: 3. Germline assignment: CDR1 SGDLS and CDR2 YYNGEE. The CDR3 region has the DNA TGTGCCAGCAGCGTAGAACAGGGGGATACTGAAGCTTTCTTT. Encoded protein: CASSVEQGDTEAFF.

This clone was recorded once. This chain links TRBV19 with TRBJ2-7, with TRBD2 identical over 12 bases. Germline CDR1 and CDR2: LNHDA and SQIVND (reference sequence). The CDR3 covers 16 residues. With V trimmed by 5 bases and J by 4 bases, 9 bases remained unmatched. This CDR3 reads CASSPMTSGSEYEQYF. DNA of the CDR3: TGTGCCAGTAGTCCGATGACTAGCGGGAGTGAATACGAGCAGTACTTC.

This chain uses TRBV9 with TRBJ2-3; D call uncertain. This CDR3 is 15 amino acids long. V was clipped by 0 bases and J by 1 base, with 9 bases between them. The germline V gene has CDR1 SGDLS and CDR2 YYNGEE. CDR3 coding DNA: TGTGCCAGCAGCGTAGGTGGGCTCGGCACAGATACGCAGTATTTT. Amino acid sequence: CASSVGGLGTDTQYF.

The V gene is TRBV18, the J gene TRBJ2-3; no clear D gene. The germline V gene encodes CDR1 KGHSH and CDR2 LQKENI. There are 14 residues in the CDR3. Deletions cut 3 bases from V and 4 bases from J, with 11 bases between. In nucleotides, the CDR3 is TGTGCCAGCTCACCCGTTAGTTCTCCAGATACGCAGTATTTT. Its translation is CASSPVSSPDTQYF.

The chain joins TRBV20-1 to TRBJ2-1, with D perhaps matching TRBD1 (6 bases). The V end lost 3 bases, the J end lost 8 bases, and 11 bases lay between the germline ends. The CDR3 length is 12 residues. Germline V gives CDR1 DFQATT, CDR2 SNEGSKA (reference sequence). The CDR3 loop reads CSASTTGDEQFF. The CDR3 DNA reads as TGCAGTGCTAGTACGACAGGCGATGAGCAGTTCTTC.

This chain uses TRBV5-6 with TRBJ1-3; TRBD1 might be the D (6 bases). The CDR3 covers 18 residues. CDR1 and CDR2 from the germline V gene are SGHDT and YYEEEE. The V gene lost 4 bases and the J gene lost 0 bases, with 20 bases spanning the gap. CDR3: CASSLVGQTASSGNTIYF. The CDR3 DNA follows: TGTGCCAGCAGCCTTGTTGGACAGACCGCGTCCTCTGGAAACACCATATATTTT.

The rearrangement uses TRBV6-4 and TRBJ2-3, with D possibly matching TRBD1 (6 bases). CDR1 is MRHNA and CDR2 is SNTAGT in the germline V gene. There are 15 residues in the CDR3. The V and J ends lost 3 bases and 0 bases respectively, with 10 bases between them. The CDR3 spells CASSEGTGSTDTQYF. The CDR3 region has the DNA TGTGCCAGCAGTGAAGGAACAGGGAGCACAGATACGCAGTATTTT.

V gene TRBV6-1 combines with J gene TRBJ2-1, with 9 bases fitting TRBD2. V was clipped by 2 bases and J by 8 bases; unmatched bases: 16. Germline values: CDR1 MNHNS, CDR2 SASEGT. The CDR3 covers 18 residues. The CDR3 sequence is CASSESFTGIAGDDEQFF. The CDR3 region has the DNA TGTGCCAGCAGTGAATCTTTTACCGGAATAGCGGGGGACGATGAGCAGTTCTTC.

As to this clone: Given the absence of the conserved phenylalanine or tryptophan at the CDR3 end, a read error is likely. This rearrangement joins TRBV3-1 (or the pseudogene TRBV3-2) to TRBJ1-2; the D is unclear. The germline CDR1 and CDR2 sequences are LGHDT and YNNKEL (reference sequence). Trimming shortened V by 3 bases and J by 4 bases, and 12 bases separated the two germline ends. CDR3 size: 14 residues. CDR3 in amino acids: CASSQSGRLYGYTL. CDR3 nucleotide sequence: TGTGCCAGCAGCCAGTCAGGCCGCCTCTATGGCTACACCCTC.

This rearrangement joins TRBV10-3 to TRBJ2-7, with 7 bases that match TRBD2. Germline trimming cut 10 bases from V and 0 bases from J; bases unmatched to any gene: 3. The CDR3 has 12 amino acids. CDR1 and CDR2 (germline): ENHRY, SYGVKD. The CDR3 DNA follows: TGTGCCACCTGGGGGGGCTCCTACGAGCAGTACTTC. Its translation: CATWGGSYEQYF.

This sequence joins TRBV14 and TRBJ1-2; D gene unclear. Germline CDR1 SGHDN, CDR2 FVKESK. The CDR3 totals 15 residues. V lost 1 base and J 2 bases, leaving 11 bases between the germline ends. CDR3 loop: CASSQAGVGNYGYTF. The CDR3 DNA follows: TGTGCCAGCAGCCAAGCTGGAGTCGGGAACTATGGCTACACCTTC.

This chain connects TRBV5-1 to TRBJ2-3, with D perhaps matching TRBD1 (6 bases). The CDR3 runs 15 residues. Trimming left V 0 bases short and J 0 bases short, with 8 bases between. Germline CDR1 and CDR2: SGHRS and YFSETQ. In DNA, the CDR3 is TGCGCCAGCAGCTTGGGGGGGCGGAGCACAGATACGCAGTATTTT. Translation: CASSLGGRSTDTQYF.